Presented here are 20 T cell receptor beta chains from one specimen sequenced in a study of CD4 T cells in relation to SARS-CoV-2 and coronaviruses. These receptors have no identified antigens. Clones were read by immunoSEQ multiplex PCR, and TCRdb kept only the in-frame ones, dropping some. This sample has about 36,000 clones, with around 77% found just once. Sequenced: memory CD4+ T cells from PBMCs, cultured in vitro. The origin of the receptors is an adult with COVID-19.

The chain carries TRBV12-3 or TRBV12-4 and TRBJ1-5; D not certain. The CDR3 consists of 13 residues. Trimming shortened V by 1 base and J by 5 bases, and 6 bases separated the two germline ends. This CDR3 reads CASSLEWDQPQHF. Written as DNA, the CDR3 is TGTGCCAGCAGTTTAGAATGGGATCAGCCCCAGCATTTT.

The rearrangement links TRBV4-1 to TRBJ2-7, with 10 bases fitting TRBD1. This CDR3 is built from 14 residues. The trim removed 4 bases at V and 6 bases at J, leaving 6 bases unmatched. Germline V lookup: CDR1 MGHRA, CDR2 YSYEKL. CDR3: CASSLGTGAGEQYF. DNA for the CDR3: TGCGCCAGCAGCCTGGGGACAGGGGCAGGCGAGCAGTACTTC.

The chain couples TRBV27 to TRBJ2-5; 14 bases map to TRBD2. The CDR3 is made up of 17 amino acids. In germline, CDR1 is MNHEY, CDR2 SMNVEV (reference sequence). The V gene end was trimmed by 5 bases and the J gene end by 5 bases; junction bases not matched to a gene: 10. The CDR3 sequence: CASSPGLAGVGAETQYF. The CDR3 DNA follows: TGTGCCAGCAGTCCGGGACTAGCGGGAGTTGGCGCGGAGACCCAGTACTTC.

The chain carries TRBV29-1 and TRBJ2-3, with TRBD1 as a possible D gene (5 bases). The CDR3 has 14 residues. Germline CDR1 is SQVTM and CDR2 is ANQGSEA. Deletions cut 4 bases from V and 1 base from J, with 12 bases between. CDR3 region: CSVVGVGRTDTQYF. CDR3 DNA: TGCAGCGTTGTTGGGGTGGGGCGCACAGATACGCAGTATTTT.

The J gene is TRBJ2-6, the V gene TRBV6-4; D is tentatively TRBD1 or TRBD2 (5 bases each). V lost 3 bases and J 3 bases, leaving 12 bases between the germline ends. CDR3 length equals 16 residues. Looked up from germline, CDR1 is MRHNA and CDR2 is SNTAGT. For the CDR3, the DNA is TGTGCCAGCAGTGAGCAGCTGGGGGTTGGGGCCAACGTCCTGACTTTC. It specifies CASSEQLGVGANVLTF.

The CDR3 nucleotides read TGTGCCAGTAGTCCCCGGACAGGATACTCCTACGAGCAGTACTTC. Protein sequence: CASSPRTGYSYEQYF. The V gene is TRBV19, the J gene TRBJ2-7, with 7 bases identical to TRBD1. The V gene's germline CDR1 is LNHDA and CDR2 SQIVND (reference sequence). With 5 bases clipped from V and 0 bases from J, the junction kept 7 bases outside the gene matches. This CDR3 has 15 amino acids.

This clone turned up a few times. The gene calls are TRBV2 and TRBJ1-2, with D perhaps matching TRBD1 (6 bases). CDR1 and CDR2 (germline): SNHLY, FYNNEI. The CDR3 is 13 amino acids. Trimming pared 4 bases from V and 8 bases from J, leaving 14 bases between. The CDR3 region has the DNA TGTGCCAGCAGTGTCACAGGGATAGACGGCTACACCTTC. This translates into CASSVTGIDGYTF.

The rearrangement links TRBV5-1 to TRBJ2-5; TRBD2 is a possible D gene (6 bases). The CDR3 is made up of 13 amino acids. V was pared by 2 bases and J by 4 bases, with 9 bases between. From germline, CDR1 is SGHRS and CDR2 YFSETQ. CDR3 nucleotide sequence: TGCGCCAGCAGCTTTTACGGGAGAGAGACCCAGTACTTC. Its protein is CASSFYGRETQYF. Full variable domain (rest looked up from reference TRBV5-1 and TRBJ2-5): KAGVTQTPRYLIKTRGQQVTLSCSPISGHRSVSWYQQTPGQGLQFLFEYFSETQRNKGNFPGRFSGRQFSNSRSEMNVSTLELGDSALYLCASSFYGRETQYFGPGTRLLVL.

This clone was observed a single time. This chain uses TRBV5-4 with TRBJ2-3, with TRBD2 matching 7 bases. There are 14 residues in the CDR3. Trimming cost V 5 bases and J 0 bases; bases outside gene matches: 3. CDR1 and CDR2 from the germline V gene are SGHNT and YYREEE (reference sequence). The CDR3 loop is CASRPGLSTDTQYF. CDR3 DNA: TGTGCCAGCAGACCGGGACTAAGCACAGATACGCAGTATTTT.

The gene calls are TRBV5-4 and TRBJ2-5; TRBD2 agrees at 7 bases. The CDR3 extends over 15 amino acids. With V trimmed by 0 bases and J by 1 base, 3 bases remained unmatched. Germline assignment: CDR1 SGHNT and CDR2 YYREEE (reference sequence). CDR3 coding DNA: TGTGCCAGCAGCTTGGTGGGCGGGAGCCAAGAGACCCAGTACTTC. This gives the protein CASSLVGGSQETQYF.

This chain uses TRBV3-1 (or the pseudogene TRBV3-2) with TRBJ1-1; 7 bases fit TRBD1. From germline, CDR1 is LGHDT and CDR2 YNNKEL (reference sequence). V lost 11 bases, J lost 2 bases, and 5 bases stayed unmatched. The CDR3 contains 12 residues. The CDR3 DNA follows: TGTGCCGTCAGGGGGAAAAACACTGAAGCTTTCTTT. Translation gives CAVRGKNTEAFF.

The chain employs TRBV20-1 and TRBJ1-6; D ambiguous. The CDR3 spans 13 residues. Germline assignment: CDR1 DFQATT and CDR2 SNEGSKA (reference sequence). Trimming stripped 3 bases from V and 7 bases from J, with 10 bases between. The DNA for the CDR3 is TGCAGTGCTAGTGTCACGCCGAATTCACCCCTCCACTTT. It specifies CSASVTPNSPLHF.

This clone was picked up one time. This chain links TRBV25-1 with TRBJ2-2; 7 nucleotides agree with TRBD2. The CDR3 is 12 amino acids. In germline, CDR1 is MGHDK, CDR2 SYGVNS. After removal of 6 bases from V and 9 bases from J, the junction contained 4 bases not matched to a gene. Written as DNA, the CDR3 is TGTGCCAGCAGGAAGGGAGGGCGGGAGCTGTTTTTT. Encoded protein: CASRKGGRELFF.

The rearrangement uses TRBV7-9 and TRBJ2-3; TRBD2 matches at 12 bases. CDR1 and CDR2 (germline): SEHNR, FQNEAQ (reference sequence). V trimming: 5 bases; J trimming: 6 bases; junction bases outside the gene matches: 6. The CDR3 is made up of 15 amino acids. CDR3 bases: TGTGCCAGCAGCCCTCGGACTAGCGGGATTGATACGCAGTATTTT. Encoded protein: CASSPRTSGIDTQYF.

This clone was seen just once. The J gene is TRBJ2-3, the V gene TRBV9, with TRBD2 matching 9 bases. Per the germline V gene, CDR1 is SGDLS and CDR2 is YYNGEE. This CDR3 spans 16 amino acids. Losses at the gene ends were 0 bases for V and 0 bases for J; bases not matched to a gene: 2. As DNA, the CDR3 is TGTGCCAGCAGCGTAGAACTAGCGGGTAGCACAGATACGCAGTATTTT. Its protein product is CASSVELAGSTDTQYF.

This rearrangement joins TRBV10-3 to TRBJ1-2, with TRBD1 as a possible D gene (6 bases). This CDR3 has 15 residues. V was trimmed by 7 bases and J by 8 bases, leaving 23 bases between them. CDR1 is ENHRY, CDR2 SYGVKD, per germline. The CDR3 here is CAINQRGIGGWGYTF. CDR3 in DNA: TGTGCCATCAACCAAAGGGGAATAGGGGGTTGGGGCTACACCTTC.

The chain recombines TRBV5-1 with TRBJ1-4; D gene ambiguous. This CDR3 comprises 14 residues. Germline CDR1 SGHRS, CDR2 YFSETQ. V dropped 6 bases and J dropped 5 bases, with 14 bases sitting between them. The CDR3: CASKGGQQNEKLFF. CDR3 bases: TGCGCCAGCAAGGGTGGCCAGCAAAATGAAAAACTGTTTTTT.

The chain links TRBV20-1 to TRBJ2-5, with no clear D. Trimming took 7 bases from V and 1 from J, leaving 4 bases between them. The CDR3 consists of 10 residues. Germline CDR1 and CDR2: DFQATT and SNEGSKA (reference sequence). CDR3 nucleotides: TGCAGTGGGTCCCAAGAGACCCAGTACTTC. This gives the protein CSGSQETQYF.

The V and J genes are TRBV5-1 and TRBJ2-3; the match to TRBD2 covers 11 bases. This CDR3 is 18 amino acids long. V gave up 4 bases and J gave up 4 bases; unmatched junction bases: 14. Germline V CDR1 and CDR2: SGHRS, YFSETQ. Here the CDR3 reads CASSPLGLADLLSDTQYF. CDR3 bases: TGCGCCAGCAGCCCCTTGGGACTAGCGGACCTGCTCTCAGATACGCAGTATTTT. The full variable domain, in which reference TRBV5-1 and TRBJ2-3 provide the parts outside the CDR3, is KAGVTQTPRYLIKTRGQQVTLSCSPISGHRSVSWYQQTPGQGLQFLFEYFSETQRNKGNFPGRFSGRQFSNSRSEMNVSTLELGDSALYLCASSPLGLADLLSDTQYFGPGTRLTVL.

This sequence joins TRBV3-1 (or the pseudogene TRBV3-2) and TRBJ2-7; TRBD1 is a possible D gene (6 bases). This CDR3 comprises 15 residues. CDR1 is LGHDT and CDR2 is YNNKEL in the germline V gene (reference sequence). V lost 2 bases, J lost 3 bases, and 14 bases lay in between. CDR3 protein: CASSQPLGQNYEQYF. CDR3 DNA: TGTGCCAGCAGCCAACCGCTAGGACAGAACTACGAGCAGTACTTC.